Below are 13 T cell receptor beta chains sequenced from a single sample in a study of human T cells and chemical hapten exposure. One entry per CDR3 protein, called by TCRdb with MiXCR from the RACE reads. The sample lists roughly 110,000 distinct CDR3 sequences; more than 10% were seen once. Time point defined: pre-sensitization, week 0. This sample's treatment: therapeutic diphenylcyclopropenone sensitization with weekly scalp DPC. Sequencing was performed on whole blood, taken in connection with sensitization to the hapten diphenylcyclopropenone (DPC). All receptors come from a woman aged 45 to 65 with alopecia areata. Some clones in this sample may be carry-over from other donors' samples.

In this sample, this clonotype turned up many times. This chain uses TRBV3-1 with TRBJ2-4; 12 bases are shared with TRBD2. The germline CDR1 and CDR2 sequences are LGHDT and YNNKEL (reference sequence). The CDR3 has 19 residues. V lost 2 bases and J lost 0; bases outside the gene matches: 8. The CDR3 is CASSQRLAGAGVAKNIQYF. CDR3 DNA sequence: TGTGCCAGCAGCCAAAGACTAGCGGGAGCTGGGGTAGCCAAAAACATTCAGTACTTC.

This clonotype was observed a handful of times. The chain carries TRBV7-2 and TRBJ2-3, with 8 bases fitting TRBD2. The CDR3 contains 16 residues. From germline, CDR1 is SGHTA and CDR2 FQGNSA. J lost 3 bases, V lost 2 bases, and 7 bases had no gene match. CDR3 loop: CASSLQGGGLTDTQYF. CDR3 nucleotide sequence: TGTGCCAGCAGCTTACAGGGCGGGGGGCTAACAGATACGCAGTATTTT.

The chain employs TRBV28 and TRBJ1-2, with D possibly matching TRBD1 (6 bases). V shed 6 bases and J shed 6 bases, with 14 bases lying between them. The CDR3 consists of 13 residues. Germline V gene sequence: CDR1 MDHEN, CDR2 SYDVKM. The DNA for the CDR3 is TGTGCCAGCAGGCCTACAGGGTTTAATGGCTACACCTTC. Its protein product is CASRPTGFNGYTF.

The chain has TRBV28 and TRBJ2-3; D ambiguous. Germline V gene data show CDR1 as MDHEN and CDR2 as SYDVKM. There are 11 residues in the CDR3. Trimming shortened V by 3 bases and J by 6 bases, and 4 bases separated the two germline ends. The CDR3, as DNA: TGTGCCAGCAGTTTTGAGGATACGCAGTATTTT. It yields the protein CASSFEDTQYF.

This clonotype has a count of ten or more. This chain links TRBV19 with TRBJ1-5; D is unresolved. The CDR3 is made up of 12 amino acids. The germline V and J ends were trimmed by 3 bases and 9 bases, with 9 bases remaining between them. CDR1 and CDR2 (germline): LNHDA, SQIVND (reference sequence). CDR3 nucleotides: TGTGCCAGTAGTATGAGTGGAAGGCCCCAGCATTTT. Translation: CASSMSGRPQHF.

Many counts were recorded for this clonotype. The chain employs TRBV5-6 and TRBJ2-1; the D is unclear. With 0 bases removed from V and 0 bases from J, the gap between germline ends came to 7 bases. The CDR3 runs to 15 residues. In germline, CDR1 is SGHDT, CDR2 YYEEEE. The chain's CDR3 is CASSLVTLSYNEQFF. The CDR3 DNA reads as TGTGCCAGCAGCTTGGTCACGCTCTCCTACAATGAGCAGTTCTTC.

This clonotype was observed once. The V gene is TRBV28, the J gene TRBJ2-5, with a weak D call TRBD1 (5 bases). The CDR3 loop spans 12 amino acids. Trimming left V 7 bases short and J 5 bases short, with 11 bases between. From germline, CDR1 is MDHEN and CDR2 SYDVKM. CDR3 sequence: CASTPGIETQYF. The CDR3 region has the DNA TGTGCCAGCACCCCAGGGATTGAGACCCAGTACTTC.

The rearrangement links TRBV6-2 or TRBV6-3 to TRBJ2-1; the D gene is possibly TRBD2 (6 bases). The CDR3 contains 16 residues. V was clipped by 4 bases and J by 3 bases, with 16 bases between them. Germline CDR1 and CDR2: MNHEY and SVGEGT. The CDR3 DNA reads TGTGCCAGCAGTTCCCTAAAGGCGGGGTACTACAATGAGCAGTTCTTC. Translated: CASSSLKAGYYNEQFF.

This clonotype was seen only a few times. This chain uses TRBV28 with TRBJ1-5, with 8 nucleotides matching TRBD1. The length of the CDR3 is 13 residues. Germline CDR1 MDHEN, CDR2 SYDVKM. V dropped 6 bases and J dropped 7; count of bases not matched to a gene: 5. The DNA of the CDR3 is TGTGCCAGCAGGACCGACAGGGGACAGCCCCAGCATTTT. Translation: CASRTDRGQPQHF.

This rearrangement joins TRBV6-6 to TRBJ2-7, with D possibly being TRBD1 or TRBD2 (5 bases each). V was pared by 2 bases and J by 1 base, with 6 bases between. The CDR3 spans 13 residues. Germline V gene data show CDR1 as MNHNY and CDR2 as SVGAGI (reference sequence). The CDR3 DNA reads as TGTGCCAGCAGTTACGGGGGATCCTACGAGCAGTACTTC. Translating it yields CASSYGGSYEQYF.

The chain uses TRBV20-1 and TRBJ2-1, with D possibly TRBD1 on 5 matching bases. Germline V gene lookup returns CDR1 DFQATT and CDR2 SNEGSKA (reference sequence). Trimming stripped 1 base from V and 2 bases from J, with 9 bases between. The CDR3 is 14 amino acids. The CDR3 spells CSARGMGPYNEQFF. The CDR3 DNA reads as TGCAGTGCTAGAGGGATGGGGCCCTACAATGAGCAGTTCTTC.

This sequence joins TRBV7-2 and TRBJ2-5; 8 nucleotides line up with TRBD1. The CDR3 is made up of 13 amino acids. V was pared by 5 bases and J by 4 bases, with 3 bases of the junction left unmatched. The germline V gene encodes CDR1 SGHTA and CDR2 FQGNSA. The CDR3 is CASSNGQGETQYF. For the CDR3, the DNA is TGTGCCAGCAGCAACGGACAGGGAGAGACCCAGTACTTC. Variable domain in full (rest from reference TRBV7-2 and TRBJ2-5): GAGVSQSPSNKVTEKGKDVELRCDPISGHTALYWYRQSLGQGLEFLIYFQGNSAPDKSGLPSDRFSAERTGGSVSTLTIQRTQQEDSAVYLCASSNGQGETQYFGPGTRLLVL.

This clonotype has at least ten counts. The V and J genes are TRBV3-1 and TRBJ1-1; D is unresolved. Germline V lookup: CDR1 LGHDT, CDR2 YNNKEL (reference sequence). Trimming stripped 5 bases from V and 1 base from J, with 8 bases between. This CDR3 has 13 amino acids. CDR3 DNA: TGTGCCAGCAGCTCCTCGCAGAACACTGAAGCTTTCTTT. It specifies CASSSSQNTEAFF.